These T cell receptor beta chains were read from a single sample in a study of T cell responses to AZD1222 COVID-19 vaccine. Assay: immunoSEQ multiplex PCR; the TCRdb copy retains only in-frame clones and omits some. Among approximately 200,000 clones listed, 94% were seen once. The sequences come from peripheral blood, collected 28 days after the second dose of the MenACWY control vaccine. The receptor source for this set is an adult who received the MenACWY meningococcal vaccine as a control. Each CDR3 is given with its conserved first and last residue. A D gene is named only where the DNA matches it firmly.

v_gene: TRBV15
d_gene: TRBD2
j_gene: TRBJ2-2
CDR3nt: TGTGCCACCAGCAGAGGACTAGCGGGAGGCACCGGGGAGCTGTTTTTT
CDR3aa: CATSRGLAGGTGELFF

v_gene: TRBV7-3
d_gene: TRBD1
j_gene: TRBJ2-7
CDR3nt: TGTGCCAGCAGCTTACAGGACAGGGGCGAGCAGTACTTC
CDR3aa: CASSLQDRGEQYF

v_gene: TRBV4-1
d_gene: NA
j_gene: TRBJ1-4
CDR3nt: TGCGCCAGCAGGGTGGCGAATGAAAAACTGTTTTTT
CDR3aa: CASRVANEKLFF

v_gene: TRBV30
d_gene: NA
j_gene: TRBJ1-1
CDR3nt: TGTGCCTGGAGTGTTGGGGGGTCCACTGAAGCTTTCTTT
CDR3aa: CAWSVGGSTEAFF

v_gene: TRBV27
d_gene: TRBD1
j_gene: TRBJ1-1
CDR3nt: TGTGCCACTGGGACAGGGGCGAACACTGAAGCTTTCTTT
CDR3aa: CATGTGANTEAFF

v_gene: TRBV7-9
d_gene: NA
j_gene: TRBJ2-7
CDR3nt: TGTGCCAGCAGCGTCGACATCTACGAGCAGTACTTC
CDR3aa: CASSVDIYEQYF

v_gene: TRBV6-5
d_gene: NA
j_gene: TRBJ1-3
CDR3nt: TGTGCCAGCAACGTGGTCTCTGGAAACACCATATATTTT
CDR3aa: CASNVVSGNTIYF

v_gene: TRBV6-6
d_gene: NA
j_gene: TRBJ2-3
CDR3nt: TGTGCCAGCAGTTATCCGGGACCTAGCACAGATACGCAGTATTTT
CDR3aa: CASSYPGPSTDTQYF

v_gene: TRBV6-5
d_gene: NA
j_gene: TRBJ1-2
CDR3nt: TGTGCCAGCAGTTACTCCGAAGCCTGGAGCGTCTATGGCTACACCTTC
CDR3aa: CASSYSEAWSVYGYTF

v_gene: TRBV19
d_gene: NA
j_gene: TRBJ2-3
CDR3nt: TGTGCCAGTAGTACGAGGACGGTTGATACGCAGTATTTT
CDR3aa: CASSTRTVDTQYF

v_gene: TRBV5-5
d_gene: NA
j_gene: TRBJ2-1
CDR3nt: TGTGCCAGCAGTTTAAGAATCTCCTACAATGAGCAGTTCTTC
CDR3aa: CASSLRISYNEQFF

v_gene: TRBV30
d_gene: NA
j_gene: TRBJ1-5
CDR3nt: TGTGCCTGGACGGGTCATAGCAATCAGCCCCAGCATTTT
CDR3aa: CAWTGHSNQPQHF

v_gene: TRBV19
d_gene: TRBD2
j_gene: TRBJ2-7
CDR3nt: TGTGCCAGTAGTGAACGCGGGCGGGGTAGCGGGGGGTTATCAGCCTACGAGCAGTACTTC
CDR3aa: CASSERGRGSGGLSAYEQYF

v_gene: TRBV27
d_gene: NA
j_gene: TRBJ2-3
CDR3nt: TGTGCCAGCAGTTTCCTGACCAGGGGATCAGATACGCAGTATTTT
CDR3aa: CASSFLTRGSDTQYF

v_gene: TRBV19
d_gene: TRBD1
j_gene: TRBJ2-7
CDR3nt: TGTGCCAGTAGTATTGACAGGGGAAGCTACGAGCAGTACTTC
CDR3aa: CASSIDRGSYEQYF